This T cell receptor beta chain was found in a study of blood T cell repertoires in COVID-19. Overall study context: COVID-19 samples collected from the United States, Italy and Spain covered acute and convalescent phases. T cells, B-cell-depleted T cells, or PBMCs provided the cDNA or gDNA that served as material.

Source study methods: Nucleated cell number was recorded as an estimate derived from reference gene primer amplification. This table comes from immunoSEQ multiplex PCR, and its TCRdb copy is limited to in-frame clones, with some not included. V and J calls plus clone size are reproduced from that table; the DNA served to infer D and trimming. This table holds about 160,000 clones, about 80% found once. The sequenced material came from peripheral blood. The receptor was derived from a man aged 60 to 69 with acute or convalescent COVID-19.

For the CDR3, the DNA is TGCGCCAGCAGCCCCCAGGAGGGCTCCTACAATGAGCAGTTCTTC. Encoded protein: CASSPQEGSYNEQFF. The chain joins TRBV4-1 to TRBJ2-1, with D possibly matching TRBD2 (6 bases). Trimming shortened V by 4 bases and J by 0 bases, and 10 bases separated the two germline ends. This CDR3 region has 15 residues. The germline gives CDR1 MGHRA, CDR2 YSYEKL.